This entry lists 20 T cell receptor beta chains sequenced from one sample in a study of OX40 agonist ivuxolimab in advanced cancers. The method was immunoSEQ multiplex PCR; TCRdb's version includes in-frame clones alone and lacks a portion of them. Among approximately 58,000 clones listed, 82% were seen once. This specimen consisted of CD4+ or CD8+ T cells sorted from blood, obtained in a trial of the OX40 agonist ivuxolimab. Receptor source: an adult with an advanced solid tumor such as melanoma, head and neck, liver or kidney cancer.

The CDR3 sequence: CATSRGTQIAGRPTGELFF. DNA for the CDR3: TGTGCCACCAGCAGAGGCACCCAAATAGCAGGGAGGCCAACCGGGGAGCTGTTTTTT. The chain uses TRBV15 and TRBJ2-2; possibly TRBD2 for D (6 bases). The CDR3 totals 19 residues. V dropped 1 base and J dropped 5 bases, with 23 bases sitting between them. Germline values: CDR1 LNHNV, CDR2 YYDKDF (reference sequence).

Remarks on this clone: Additional DNA sequences in this sample encode the identical CDR3. The rearrangement uses TRBV28 and TRBJ1-1; D is ambiguous. Germline CDR1 is MDHEN and CDR2 is SYDVKM. V was cut by 4 bases and J by 10 bases, with 10 bases left in between. This CDR3 has 11 amino acids. CDR3 DNA sequence: TGTGCCAGCAGTTCCCCACTAGGAGCTTTCTTT. This translates into CASSSPLGAFF.

This sequence joins TRBV29-1 and TRBJ2-1, with D perhaps TRBD2 (6 bases). V lost 2 bases, J lost 3 bases, and 11 bases lay in between. Germline V gene sequence: CDR1 SQVTM, CDR2 ANQGSEA. The CDR3 length is 14 residues. CDR3 loop: CSVEIASVYNEQFF. The CDR3, as DNA: TGCAGCGTTGAAATCGCTAGCGTCTACAATGAGCAGTTCTTC.

This clone was picked up a small number of times. The chain links TRBV9 to TRBJ2-2; D unresolved. CDR3 size: 15 residues. Trimming pared 3 bases from V and 3 bases from J, leaving 12 bases between. The germline V gene encodes CDR1 SGDLS and CDR2 YYNGEE. CDR3 coding DNA: TGTGCCAGCAGCGGCGAAGGCGGATACACCGGGGAGCTGTTTTTT. This codes for CASSGEGGYTGELFF.

This chain links TRBV30 with TRBJ2-7; D is unresolved. This CDR3 spans 14 amino acids. The V gene's germline CDR1 is GTSNPN and CDR2 SVGIG (reference sequence). Deletions cut 0 bases from V and 2 bases from J, with 11 bases between. The CDR3 nucleotides read TGTGCCTGGAGTGTTGGTCCAGGTACCTACGAGCAGTACTTC. Encoded protein: CAWSVGPGTYEQYF.

V gene TRBV19 combines with J gene TRBJ2-4; D unclear. The CDR3 loop spans 16 amino acids. The V end was cut by 4 bases, the J end by 0 bases, with 13 bases between. Germline CDR1 and CDR2: LNHDA and SQIVND (reference sequence). CDR3 in DNA: TGTGCCAGTAGTAAGTTTGCCGCTCTAGCCAAAAACATTCAGTACTTC. Its protein product is CASSKFAALAKNIQYF. Drawing the rest from reference TRBV19 and TRBJ2-4, the complete variable domain is DGGITQSPKYLFRKEGQNVTLSCEQNLNHDAMYWYRQDPGQGLRLIYYSQIVNDFQKGDIAEGYSVSREKKESFPLTVTSAQKNPTAFYLCASSKFAALAKNIQYFGAGTRLSVL.

V gene TRBV4-2 combines with J gene TRBJ2-5; a weak D match, TRBD2 (5 bases). CDR3 length: 14 amino acids. The germline CDR1 and CDR2 sequences are LGHNA and YNFKEQ. The V and J ends lost 4 bases and 5 bases respectively, with 14 bases between them. CDR3 DNA sequence: TGTGCCAGCAGCCTAACTAGGCGCAGCGAGACCCAGTACTTC. This translates into CASSLTRRSETQYF.

The chain has TRBV7-8 and TRBJ2-7, with 11 positions matching TRBD1. Germline CDR1 is SGHVS and CDR2 is FQNEAQ. The CDR3 totals 14 residues. Trimming removed 5 bases from V and 5 bases from J; junction bases left unmatched: 5. CDR3 nucleotides: TGTGCCAGCAGCAGGACAGGGGGCAGGAACGAGCAGTACTTC. This translates into CASSRTGGRNEQYF. Variable domain in full (rest from reference TRBV7-8 and TRBJ2-7): GAGVSQSPRYKVAKRGQDVALRCDPISGHVSLFWYQQALGQGPEFLTYFQNEAQLDKSGLPSDRFFAERPEGSVSTLKIQRTQQEDSAVYLCASSRTGGRNEQYFGPGTRLTVT.

This chain joins TRBV30 and TRBJ1-2, with unresolved D. Germline values: CDR1 GTSNPN, CDR2 SVGIG (reference sequence). CDR3 length: 14 residues. V lost 2 bases, J lost 3 bases, and 13 bases lay in between. The CDR3 region has the DNA TGTGCCTGGAGTCCCCCCAGAGCTGACTATGGCTACACCTTC. This codes for CAWSPPRADYGYTF.

This clone was seen more than once but under ten times. This chain connects TRBV7-2 to TRBJ1-3; no definite D call. There are 16 residues in the CDR3. Germline-derived CDR1 and CDR2 are SGHTA and FQGNSA. Deletions cut 0 bases from V and 0 bases from J, with 9 bases between. The CDR3 loop reads CASSLAWTGSGNTIYF. CDR3 in DNA: TGTGCCAGCAGCTTAGCGTGGACGGGCTCTGGAAACACCATATATTTT.

The chain is built from TRBV15 and TRBJ2-1, with 8 bases matching TRBD2. CDR3 length: 15 amino acids. CDR1 and CDR2 from the germline V gene are LNHNV and YYDKDF (reference sequence). With 6 bases clipped from V and 3 bases from J, the junction kept 7 bases outside the gene matches. For the CDR3, the DNA is TGTGCCACCAGTGTTCCTCGGGGGGGCTACAATGAGCAGTTCTTC. Its translation is CATSVPRGGYNEQFF. Combining the CDR3 with reference TRBV15 and TRBJ2-1 gives the whole variable domain DAMVIQNPRYQVTQFGKPVTLSCSQTLNHNVMYWYQQKSSQAPKLLFHYYDKDFNNEADTPDNFQSRRPNTSFCFLDIRSPGLGDTAMYLCATSVPRGGYNEQFFGPGTRLTVL.

This clone ranks as medium-sized. The rearrangement links TRBV2 to TRBJ2-7, with 8 bases matching TRBD2. Germline loops: CDR1 SNHLY, CDR2 FYNNEI. The CDR3 runs to 13 residues. With V trimmed by 6 bases and J by 4 bases, 5 bases remained unmatched. The CDR3 nucleotides read TGTGCCAGCAGGGCCGGGACTAGGTACGAGCAGTACTTC. Translation gives CASRAGTRYEQYF.

The rearrangement links TRBV7-9 to TRBJ2-7; TRBD2 is a possible D gene (7 bases). CDR1 and CDR2 from the germline V gene are SEHNR and FQNEAQ (reference sequence). Trimming stripped 2 bases from V and 1 base from J, with 12 bases between. This CDR3 spans 15 amino acids. The CDR3 sequence: CASSLRGGESYEQYF. CDR3 DNA: TGTGCCAGCAGCTTAAGGGGGGGCGAGTCCTACGAGCAGTACTTC.

This chain links TRBV7-2 with TRBJ1-2; no firm D call. The V end lost 1 base, the J end lost 2 bases, and 17 bases lay between the germline ends. Germline-derived CDR1 and CDR2 are SGHTA and FQGNSA. This CDR3 comprises 17 residues. CDR3 sequence reads: CASSLETRPAMNYGYTF. In DNA form, the CDR3 reads TGTGCCAGCAGCTTAGAGACAAGACCAGCGATGAACTATGGCTACACCTTC.

V usage is TRBV12-5 and J usage is TRBJ2-5, with D possibly matching TRBD1 (5 bases). The closer fit of TRBJ2-7 to the DNA end suggests the J call may be wrong. Germline assignment: CDR1 LGHNT and CDR2 FRNRAP. This CDR3 has 16 residues. The DNA of the CDR3 is TGTGCTAGTGGTTTGGTAAGGGGAACATGGTCGGGCGAGCAGTACTTC. This codes for CASGLVRGTWSGEQYF.

This chain connects TRBV11-2 to TRBJ1-2; D is ambiguous. The CDR3 consists of 12 residues. V shed 1 base and J shed 11 bases, with 11 bases lying between them. Germline V CDR1 and CDR2: SGHAT, FQNNGV. The DNA for the CDR3 is TGTGCCAGCAGCTTAGGGAACAGCGATTACACCTTC. It codes for CASSLGNSDYTF.

This chain joins TRBV7-2 and TRBJ2-3, with TRBD2 matching 9 bases. The V and J ends lost 5 bases and 2 bases, in that order; junction bases with no gene match: 5. CDR1 is SGHTA, CDR2 FQGNSA, per germline. CDR3 length equals 15 residues. The DNA of the CDR3 is TGTGCCAGCAGCCCGCGGGGGGGCCTCACAGATACGCAGTATTTT. Amino acid sequence: CASSPRGGLTDTQYF.

V is TRBV7-2 and J is TRBJ2-1; D may be TRBD1 (6 bases). CDR1 is SGHTA and CDR2 is FQGNSA in the germline V gene. Trimming removed 8 bases from V and 9 bases from J, with 14 bases in between. The length of the CDR3 is 12 residues. Here the CDR3 reads CASHAGVGEQFF. Written as DNA, the CDR3 is TGTGCCAGCCACGCAGGGGTAGGTGAGCAGTTCTTC.

The V and J genes are TRBV5-6 and TRBJ2-7; D is unclear. CDR3 length equals 13 residues. From germline, CDR1 is SGHDT and CDR2 YYEEEE. Trimming pared 3 bases from V and 4 bases from J, leaving 11 bases between. CDR3 DNA: TGTGCCAGCAGCTACATTACAGTGTACGAGCAGTACTTC. Encoded protein: CASSYITVYEQYF. The complete variable domain, with remaining parts taken from reference TRBV5-6 and TRBJ2-7, reads DAGVTQSPTHLIKTRGQQVTLRCSPKSGHDTVSWYQQALGQGPQFIFQYYEEEERQRGNFPDRFSGHQFPNYSSELNVNALLLGDSALYLCASSYITVYEQYFGPGTRLTVT.

The sample holds a few counts of this clone. V and J are TRBV6-6 and TRBJ2-7, with D perhaps TRBD1 (5 bases). Trimming removed 6 bases at V and 0 bases at J, with 15 bases between. Germline-derived CDR1 and CDR2 are MNHNY and SVGAGI (reference sequence). The CDR3 has 15 residues. The CDR3, as DNA: TGTGCCAGCAGCAAGACAGCTCAGAGCTCCTACGAGCAGTACTTC. Its translation is CASSKTAQSSYEQYF.